A selection of T cell receptor beta chains follows, all from one sample in a study of blood T cell repertoires in COVID-19. Clones were read by immunoSEQ multiplex PCR, and TCRdb kept only the in-frame ones, dropping some. The repertoire holds under 130,000 clones, with around 86% as singletons. Sequencing was performed on peripheral blood. The receptor set was obtained from a man older than 75 with acute or convalescent COVID-19. Each CDR3 is given with its conserved first and last residue. A D gene is named only where the DNA matches it firmly. The size field is filled for only some rows; it gives once, few, many or a size class.

CDR3: CASTRRVGVRTGELFF
DNA: TGTGCCAGTACTCGTAGGGTGGGAGTGAGGACCGGGGAGCTGTTTTTT
V: TRBV19
size: .
D: .
J: TRBJ2-2

CDR3: CASSLGTGGSTDTQYF
DNA: TGCGCCAGCAGCTTGGGGACAGGGGGTAGCACAGATACGCAGTATTTT
V: TRBV5-1
size: .
D: TRBD1
J: TRBJ2-3

CDR3: CASSFWTAANTEAFF
DNA: TGTGCCAGCAGTTTTTGGACAGCCGCGAACACTGAAGCTTTCTTT
V: TRBV28
size: .
D: .
J: TRBJ1-1

CDR3: CASWDRGPYEQYF
DNA: TGTGCCAGCTGGGACAGGGGCCCCTACGAGCAGTACTTC
V: TRBV6-5
size: .
D: TRBD1
J: TRBJ2-7

CDR3: CASRQLAGSTDTQYF
DNA: TGTGCCAGCAGACAACTAGCGGGGAGCACAGATACGCAGTATTTT
V: TRBV4-2
size: .
D: TRBD2
J: TRBJ2-3

CDR3: CASSSQPGLANEKLFF
DNA: TGTGCCAGCAGTTCTCAGCCAGGACTAGCTAATGAAAAACTGTTTTTT
V: TRBV14
size: .
D: .
J: TRBJ1-4

CDR3: CASSLNPSGLNTGELFF
DNA: TGTGCCAGCAGCTTAAATCCTAGCGGGTTAAACACCGGGGAGCTGTTTTTT
V: TRBV7-3
size: few
D: TRBD2
J: TRBJ2-2

CDR3: CATDRGTYRSGNTIYF
DNA: TGTGCCACCGACCGCGGGACCTACCGCTCTGGAAACACCATATATTTT
V: TRBV10-3
size: once
D: .
J: TRBJ1-3

CDR3: CASRRDRGDTEAFF
DNA: TGTGCCAGCAGGCGAGACAGGGGAGATACTGAAGCTTTCTTT
V: TRBV7-9
size: many
D: TRBD1
J: TRBJ1-1

CDR3: CAWSEASGRTDTQYF
DNA: TGTGCCTGGAGTGAGGCTAGCGGGAGAACAGATACGCAGTATTTT
V: TRBV30
size: .
D: TRBD2
J: TRBJ2-3

CDR3: CASSSQDSGAFF
DNA: TGCGCCAGCAGCTCCCAGGACAGCGGAGCTTTCTTT
V: TRBV5-1
size: .
D: .
J: TRBJ1-1

CDR3: CASSRQRAGGAGNTEAFF
DNA: TGTGCCAGCAGCCGTCAGAGGGCAGGGGGCGCGGGGAACACTGAAGCTTTCTTT
V: TRBV3-1/TRBV3-2
size: .
D: TRBD1
J: TRBJ1-1

CDR3: CASSLLQGAYSPLHF
DNA: TGTGCCAGCAGTTTGTTACAGGGGGCATATTCACCCCTCCACTTT
V: TRBV28
size: .
D: TRBD1
J: TRBJ1-6

CDR3: CASSRLAGVKALGEQFF
DNA: TGTGCCAGCAGCCGCCTAGCGGGAGTAAAGGCGTTAGGGGAGCAGTTCTTC
V: TRBV14
size: once
D: TRBD2
J: TRBJ2-1

CDR3: CASSQGRRNQPQHF
DNA: TGTGCCAGCAGTCAGGGTAGGCGCAATCAGCCCCAGCATTTT
V: TRBV6-5
size: .
D: .
J: TRBJ1-5

CDR3: CASSSLPQETQYF
DNA: TGTGCCAGCAGTTCACTTCCCCAAGAGACCCAGTACTTC
V: TRBV2
size: .
D: .
J: TRBJ2-5

CDR3: CASSPSLLGRVGNEQFF
DNA: TGTGCCAGCTCACCAAGTCTATTGGGGAGGGTCGGCAATGAGCAGTTCTTC
V: TRBV18
size: .
D: TRBD2
J: TRBJ2-1

CDR3: CASSDERGVSGNTIYF
DNA: TGTGCCAGTAGTGACGAACGGGGAGTCAGCGGAAACACCATATATTTT
V: TRBV19
size: .
D: .
J: TRBJ1-3

CDR3: CASSPSGRPFF
DNA: TGTGCCAGCTCACCTTCGGGGAGGCCGTTCTTC
V: TRBV18
size: .
D: .
J: TRBJ2-1

CDR3: CASGGKTGIPTEAFF
DNA: TGTGCCAGCGGGGGAAAGACAGGAATCCCCACTGAAGCTTTCTTT
V: TRBV7-9
size: .
D: .
J: TRBJ1-1

CDR3: CASSGREGGYTF
DNA: TGTGCCAGCAGCGGCCGGGAAGGAGGCTACACCTTC
V: TRBV14
size: .
D: .
J: TRBJ1-2

CDR3: CASSKNRGEYGYTF
DNA: TGTGCCAGCAGCAAAAACAGGGGAGAGTATGGCTACACCTTC
V: TRBV6-5
size: .
D: TRBD1
J: TRBJ1-2

CDR3: CSGKGLGEQYF
DNA: TGCAGTGGGAAGGGGTTAGGCGAGCAGTACTTC
V: TRBV20-1
size: .
D: .
J: TRBJ2-7

CDR3: CASKQGSLGPQHF
DNA: TGTGCCAGCAAGCAGGGGTCCTTAGGGCCCCAGCATTTT
V: TRBV2
size: .
D: .
J: TRBJ1-5

CDR3: CSVESGGRNEQFF
DNA: TGCAGCGTTGAATCCGGGGGTCGCAATGAGCAGTTCTTC
V: TRBV29-1
size: .
D: .
J: TRBJ2-1

CDR3: CASTHTQGTIYF
DNA: TGTGCCAGCACCCACACTCAGGGCACCATATATTTT
V: TRBV6-5
size: .
D: .
J: TRBJ1-3

CDR3: CASSQDALRINGYTF
DNA: TGTGCCAGCAGCCAAGATGCCCTACGTATCAATGGCTACACCTTC
V: TRBV3-1/TRBV3-2
size: .
D: .
J: TRBJ1-2

CDR3: CASSSGTGIGETQYF
DNA: TGCGCCAGCAGCTCCGGGACAGGGATCGGGGAGACCCAGTACTTC
V: TRBV5-1
size: .
D: TRBD1
J: TRBJ2-5

CDR3: CASSELTGSQPQHF
DNA: TGCGCCAGCAGTGAGTTAACAGGATCTCAGCCCCAGCATTTT
V: TRBV10-2
size: once
D: .
J: TRBJ1-5

CDR3: CASSLGTGEAFF
DNA: TGTGCCAGCAGTCTGGGGACAGGGGAAGCTTTCTTT
V: TRBV28
size: .
D: TRBD1
J: TRBJ1-1

CDR3: CASGRTAVYGYTF
DNA: TGTGCCAGCGGACGGACAGCAGTCTATGGCTACACCTTC
V: TRBV28
size: .
D: .
J: TRBJ1-2

CDR3: CASSYTDEQYF
DNA: TGTGCCAGCAGTTATACGGACGAGCAGTACTTC
V: TRBV2
size: once
D: .
J: TRBJ2-7

CDR3: CSVQGSNQPQHF
DNA: TGCAGCGTGCAGGGAAGCAATCAGCCCCAGCATTTT
V: TRBV29-1
size: .
D: .
J: TRBJ1-5

CDR3: CSASRGEGYTF
DNA: TGCAGTGCTAGCAGGGGAGAGGGCTACACCTTC
V: TRBV20-1
size: .
D: .
J: TRBJ1-2

CDR3: CASSFRGAWDYGYTF
DNA: TGTGCCAGCAGCTTTCGCGGGGCTTGGGACTATGGCTACACCTTC
V: TRBV7-2
size: .
D: .
J: TRBJ1-2

CDR3: CASSIGGSASTQYF
DNA: TGTGCCAGTAGTATAGGGGGTAGCGCCAGTACGCAGTATTTT
V: TRBV19
size: .
D: .
J: TRBJ2-3

CDR3: CAISELRGSNQPQHF
DNA: TGTGCCATCAGTGAGTTAAGGGGGAGTAATCAGCCCCAGCATTTT
V: TRBV10-3
size: .
D: .
J: TRBJ1-5

CDR3: CASSQTSGRTGELFF
DNA: TGTGCCAGCAGCCAGACTAGCGGGAGGACCGGGGAGCTGTTTTTT
V: TRBV11-3
size: .
D: TRBD2
J: TRBJ2-2

CDR3: CASSRDRISSGNTIYF
DNA: TGTGCCAGTAGCCGGGACAGGATTAGCTCTGGAAACACCATATATTTT
V: TRBV19
size: .
D: TRBD1
J: TRBJ1-3

CDR3: CASSLTGGSGELFF
DNA: TGTGCCAGCAGCTTGACAGGGGGTAGCGGGGAGCTGTTTTTT
V: TRBV7-3
size: .
D: TRBD1
J: TRBJ2-2

CDR3: CASSSGLAGVGELFF
DNA: TGTGCCAGCAGCTCAGGACTAGCGGGAGTCGGGGAGCTGTTTTTT
V: TRBV9
size: .
D: TRBD2
J: TRBJ2-2

CDR3: CASSLVGPLGGPEAFF
DNA: TGCGCCAGCAGCTTGGTGGGGCCCCTGGGGGGGCCTGAAGCTTTCTTT
V: TRBV5-1
size: .
D: .
J: TRBJ1-1

CDR3: CSVLDRGGRELFF
DNA: TGCAGCGTTCTGGACAGGGGAGGTCGGGAGCTGTTTTTT
V: TRBV29-1
size: .
D: TRBD1
J: TRBJ2-2

CDR3: CASSLAGGQGYTF
DNA: TGTGCCAGCAGCTTAGCAGGGGGCCAGGGCTACACCTTC
V: TRBV7-9
size: .
D: TRBD1
J: TRBJ1-2

CDR3: CATDLGHGNIQYF
DNA: TGTGCCACTGACTTAGGACACGGAAACATTCAGTACTTC
V: TRBV7-2
size: .
D: .
J: TRBJ2-4

CDR3: CASSLGGSGTYEQYF
DNA: TGTGCCAGCAGCTTAGGCGGTAGCGGGACCTACGAGCAGTACTTC
V: TRBV11-2
size: .
D: TRBD2
J: TRBJ2-7

CDR3: CASSQVSSGSYNEQFF
DNA: TGCGCCAGCAGCCAAGTGTCAAGCGGGTCCTACAATGAGCAGTTCTTC
V: TRBV4-1
size: .
D: .
J: TRBJ2-1

CDR3: CASSPDRVYSNQPQHF
DNA: TGTGCCAGTAGTCCGGACAGGGTCTATAGCAATCAGCCCCAGCATTTT
V: TRBV19
size: .
D: TRBD1
J: TRBJ1-5

CDR3: CASSQGSGSRSYEQYF
DNA: TGTGCCAGCAGCCAAGGTTCGGGGAGCAGATCCTACGAGCAGTACTTC
V: TRBV5-4
size: .
D: .
J: TRBJ2-7

CDR3: CATSRTGTGDTGELFF
DNA: TGTGCCACCAGCAGAACCGGGACAGGGGACACCGGGGAGCTGTTTTTT
V: TRBV15
size: few
D: TRBD1
J: TRBJ2-2

CDR3: CASSRDRLNTEAFF
DNA: TGTGCCAGCAGTCGCGACAGGCTGAACACTGAAGCTTTCTTT
V: TRBV5-4
size: once
D: .
J: TRBJ1-1

CDR3: CASSFLAGPYNEQFF
DNA: TGTGCCAGCAGTTTTCTAGCGGGCCCTTACAATGAGCAGTTCTTC
V: TRBV14
size: .
D: TRBD2
J: TRBJ2-1

CDR3: CASSTRKGQKNTEAFF
DNA: TGTGCCAGTAGTACCCGAAAGGGACAGAAGAACACTGAAGCTTTCTTT
V: TRBV19
size: .
D: TRBD1
J: TRBJ1-1

CDR3: CASSHGTGSSGKNIQYF
DNA: TGCGCCAGCAGCCATGGGACAGGGTCATCGGGCAAAAACATTCAGTACTTC
V: TRBV4-1
size: .
D: TRBD1
J: TRBJ2-4

CDR3: CATSRDQISMNTEAFF
DNA: TGTGCCACCAGCAGAGATCAGATATCCATGAACACTGAAGCTTTCTTT
V: TRBV15
size: .
D: .
J: TRBJ1-1

CDR3: CASSLLQETQYF
DNA: TGTGCCAGCTCACTACTACAAGAGACCCAGTACTTC
V: TRBV18
size: .
D: .
J: TRBJ2-5

CDR3: CASGLATGFLPEAFF
DNA: TGTGCTAGTGGTTTGGCGACAGGGTTTCTCCCCGAAGCTTTCTTT
V: TRBV12-5
size: .
D: TRBD1
J: TRBJ1-1